This T cell receptor beta chain was retrieved from a study of circulating CD8 cells and anti-PD-1 response in melanoma. The wider study: Complete or partial response defined responders; stable or progressive disease, non-responders. Broader study findings: No tumor material was available, so peptide assays assessed reactivity. Diversity ranked highest in DNEG and lowest in TIGIT subsets.

Using approximately 15 ng of total RNA, TCR libraries were made with the QIAseq Immune Repertoire TCR panel. TCRdb itself ran the reads through MiXCR, one entry per CDR3 protein. The sample consists of hundreds of distinct CDR3 sequences, 6.5% to 10% of them appearing once. From live CD3+CD8+TCRalphabeta+ cells, four PD-1 and/or TIGIT subsets were sorted. CDR3 size: 16 residues. V was shortened by 5 bases and J by 4 bases, with 20 bases between the two germline ends. Looked up from germline, CDR1 is MDHEN and CDR2 is SYDVKM. By proportion, this clonotype is medium-sized. Its antigen remains unknown. Sequenced here: CD8+ T cells from PBMCs, sampled at baseline or after one month of anti-PD-1 therapy (not recorded which). This TCR came from a human donor with melanoma. The V and J genes are TRBV28 and TRBJ2-5; D tentatively fits TRBD1 or TRBD2 (6 bases each). CDR3 region: CASSPEDRGDRETQYF. The CDR3 region has the DNA TGTGCCAGCAGTCCAGAGGATAGGGGGGATCGAGAGACCCAGTACTTC.